The clone carrying this T cell receptor (beta chain) has at least ten counts. From the 5' RACE reads, TCRdb called clonotypes with MiXCR, one entry per CDR3 protein. The sample carries approximately 250,000 distinct CDR3 sequences, less than 9.5% recorded once. This specimen comes from a study of CD8 T cells in ankylosing spondylitis. J lost 7 bases, V lost 0 bases, and 23 bases had no gene match. Germline CDR1 reads MGHRA; CDR2 reads YSYEKL. This CDR3 region has 22 residues. The sequence was obtained from a female donor with ankylosing spondylitis or in good health (not recorded which). The sequenced material came from blood, either unsorted or a sorted T cell fraction (not recorded which). This rearrangement joins TRBV4-1 to TRBJ2-1; 11 bases map to TRBD2. The CDR3 DNA sequence: TGCGCCAGCAGCCAAGATCTGGCCTCTAGCGGGAGGACCCACGGTATGGTGAATGAGCAGTTCTTC. This encodes CASSQDLASSGRTHGMVNEQFF.